This T cell receptor beta chain was observed in a study of blood T cell repertoires in COVID-19 (dated by TCRdb to 2019 to 2021). For the wider study: Samples covering the acute and convalescent phases of COVID-19 were provided by collaborators in the United States, Italy and Spain. The material from the prospective study consisted of cDNA or gDNA derived from T cells, B-cell-depleted T cells, or PBMCs. The dataset comprised deeply sampled blood TCRbeta repertoires from subjects exposed to, actively infected with, or recovered from COVID-19. A freely available public database, intended as a resource for researchers studying the immune response to SARS-CoV-2, is where the repertoires were released. The samples were drawn from two sources: the first 160 participants of the ongoing ImmuneRACE study, and fewer than 1,500 subjects contributed by 6 global collaborators. Nearly every sample came with metadata listing a de-identified subject ID, COVID-19 status, age in years and sex. Where HLA class I and class II types were available, the types were taken from metadata supplied by the sample provider, not from assay-based typing.

On this clone itself: Its antigen specificity is not known. No clone much larger than this one lies a single base away; base qualities are absent.

TCRbeta CDR3 regions were amplified from genomic DNA by means of the immunoSEQ Assay, a bias-controlled multiplex PCR. The study's processing was this. Within the assay, amplification of reference gene primers was used to estimate how many nucleated cells each sample contained. Sequence reads were collapsed and filtered to measure the absolute abundance of every unique TCRbeta CDR3 rearrangement. Productive Simpson clonality was computed per sample as the square root of Simpson's diversity index over productive rearrangements. The table comes from immuneACCESS by way of TCRdb, which keeps in-frame sequences with V and J called. Part of the clones is missing from these tables; in studies checked, under half for an unresolved V gene and the rest for unknown reasons. The V and J calls and the clone size are those of that table, but D and trimming were determined from the DNA. The sample has approximately 220,000 clones on record, roughly four fifths of them singletons. Clones ranked in the top ten supply nearly 5% of the sample.

Enrolling through a virtual design, the prospective study's participants ranged in age from roughly 18 to 89 years and lived across around 25 United States geographic areas. To assign participants to cohorts, the prospective study relied on clinical history that participants themselves reported in a screening survey and a study questionnaire. Exposed participants were defined as having been in contact with someone with a PCR-confirmed or clinician-diagnosed COVID-19 case within 2 weeks of study entry. Mobile phlebotomists in the prospective study collected whole blood, serum and a nasopharyngeal or oropharyngeal swab from every participant. Over an approximately 2-month period, participants in the prospective study had the option of providing additional blood draws and questionnaires. Blood samples from the prospective study were shipped frozen or at room temperature prior to DNA extraction. The investigation overall reported the following: How much clinical and demographic metadata was included differed by source and by participant, and the metadata was provided uncurated.

Taken from the germline V gene (reference sequence), the CDR1 and CDR2 loops are LNHNV and YYDKDF. Relative to germline, V is 0 bases shorter and J is 4 bases shorter, with 13 bases between their ends. Reading from cysteine to phenylalanine, the CDR3 counts 16 amino acids. Only the CDR3 DNA is retained, 48 bases long and in frame from the first base. The receptor was isolated from a woman aged 50 to 60 who had been exposed to COVID-19. Rearrangement joined TRBV15 to TRBJ1-5; D gene: possibly TRBD1, on 5 matching bases. The sample comprised PBMCs or T cells enriched from blood (not recorded which). The CDR3 protein sequence reads: CATSRDRRAGNQPQHF. The nucleotides are TGTGCCACCAGCAGAGATCGACGGGCAGGGAATCAGCCCCAGCATTTT.